One sample yielded the 24 T cell receptor beta chains listed below, sequenced in a study of T cells in Graves' hyperthyroidism and ophthalmopathy. The CDR3 regions of TCR beta were amplified from RNA transcripts. HTBI primers were the set used in a first-round RT-PCR of the TCR CDR3. TCRdb itself ran the multiplex PCR reads through MiXCR, one entry per CDR3 protein. The table includes about 640,000 distinct CDR3 sequences, less than 25% detected once. The material sequenced was blood. The receptors originated from a young man with Graves' ophthalmopathy.

The CDR3 here is CASSVEERNTQYF. CDR3 coding DNA: TGTGCCAGCAGCGTAGAGGAGCGGAATACGCAGTATTTT. The chain recombines TRBV9 with TRBJ2-3; D is possibly TRBD2 (5 bases). Between the trimmed V and J ends, which lost 0 bases and 7 bases, there was a span of 9 bases. The CDR3 runs to 13 residues. Germline CDR1 and CDR2: SGDLS and YYNGEE.

The gene calls are TRBV15 and TRBJ2-7, with 10 bases lining up with TRBD2. With V trimmed by 8 bases and J by 5 bases, 6 bases remained unmatched. This CDR3 spans 13 amino acids. Germline assignment: CDR1 LNHNV and CDR2 YYDKDF (reference sequence). This CDR3 is CATSTSGLHEQYF. Here the CDR3 DNA reads TGTGCCACCTCGACTAGCGGGCTACACGAGCAGTACTTC.

This clonotype was observed a handful of times. The chain links TRBV29-1 to TRBJ1-1, with a weak D call TRBD1 (6 bases). Germline CDR1 and CDR2: SQVTM and ANQGSEA. This CDR3 comprises 12 residues. Here the CDR3 DNA reads TGCGGGGGCGCGTTAGGGGACACTGAAGCTTTCTTT. It specifies CGGALGDTEAFF.

This clonotype was counted between two and nine times. V and J are TRBV6-1 and TRBJ2-7; 9 bases are a match to TRBD2. Germline V gives CDR1 MNHNS, CDR2 SASEGT. J was trimmed by 0 bases and V by 7 bases; bases with no gene match: 10. The CDR3 runs to 16 residues. The CDR3 DNA sequence: TGTGCCAGCACCTTCATAGCGGGAGTTCCCTCCTACGAGCAGTACTTC. It specifies CASTFIAGVPSYEQYF.

Many counts were recorded for this clonotype. The V and J genes are TRBV7-2 and TRBJ2-5; 10 nucleotides align to TRBD2. This CDR3 is 18 amino acids long. V was pared by 4 bases and J by 5 bases, with 16 bases of the junction left unmatched. The germline gives CDR1 SGHTA, CDR2 FQGNSA. The CDR3 here is CASSSQGLAGAGGETQYF. As DNA, the CDR3 is TGTGCCAGCAGCTCCCAGGGCCTAGCGGGAGCGGGTGGGGAGACCCAGTACTTC.

This clonotype has at least ten counts. The CDR3: CASSPGVAGDNEQFF. In nucleotides, the CDR3 is TGTGCCAGCAGTCCGGGGGTAGCGGGAGACAATGAGCAGTTCTTC. The chain employs TRBV12-3 or TRBV12-4 and TRBJ2-1; 9 positions agree with TRBD2. The trim removed 5 bases at V and 5 bases at J, leaving 7 bases unmatched. The length of the CDR3 is 15 residues.

This clonotype was seen only once. The chain uses TRBV29-1 and TRBJ2-4; tentatively, D is TRBD1 or TRBD2 (6 bases each). The CDR3 has 15 residues. CDR1 is SQVTM, CDR2 ANQGSEA, per germline. V lost 4 bases and J 2 bases, leaving 15 bases between the germline ends. The CDR3 coding sequence is TGCAGCGTTGTGGTGGGGGGCGAATCCAAAAACATTCAGTACTTC. It codes for CSVVVGGESKNIQYF.

Comment on this clonotype: A read error may produce the germline difference seen at one junction end. The chain employs TRBV28 and TRBJ2-1, with D possibly TRBD2 on 6 matching bases. Per the germline V gene, CDR1 is MDHEN and CDR2 is SYDVKM. The CDR3 contains 17 residues. In nucleotides, the CDR3 is TGTGCCGGCAGTTTTTTGTTCGGGGGAGGATTGCTTAGTGAGCAGTTCTTC. Protein sequence: CAGSFLFGGGLLSEQFF.

This clonotype was picked up many times. The genes are TRBV28 and TRBJ2-7; TRBD2 agrees at 8 bases. The CDR3 is 16 amino acids. V was pared by 5 bases and J by 0 bases, with 9 bases of the junction left unmatched. Germline V lookup: CDR1 MDHEN, CDR2 SYDVKM. CDR3 sequence reads: CASSTPSGGSSYEQYF. The CDR3 region has the DNA TGTGCCAGCAGTACCCCGAGCGGGGGATCCTCCTACGAGCAGTACTTC.

The chain combines TRBV12-3 or TRBV12-4 with TRBJ2-2, with D maybe TRBD2 (6 bases). This CDR3 comprises 17 residues. The V gene lost 0 bases and the J gene lost 1 base, with 12 bases spanning the gap. The CDR3 nucleotides are TGTGCCAGCAGTTTAGCGGGGGGTGTCAAGAACACCGGGGAGCTGTTTTTT. Translated, it gives CASSLAGGVKNTGELFF.

This clonotype was seen ten or more times. The chain uses TRBV12-3 or TRBV12-4 and TRBJ1-1; D call uncertain. Trimming cost V 3 bases and J 0 bases, with 8 bases left between them. The CDR3 sequence is 14 residues long. The CDR3 loop is CASSFGELNTEAFF. The CDR3 DNA reads TGTGCCAGCAGTTTTGGGGAATTGAACACTGAAGCTTTCTTT.

This clonotype was detected many times. The V call is TRBV2, the J call TRBJ2-7; 11 positions agree with TRBD2. The CDR3 is made up of 16 amino acids. CDR1 SNHLY and CDR2 FYNNEI come from the germline V gene. The V and J ends lost 7 bases and 2 bases, in that order; junction bases with no gene match: 10. The DNA for the CDR3 is TGTGCCAGCACCGGACTGGGACTAGCGGAACCCTACGAGCAGTACTTC. Its translation: CASTGLGLAEPYEQYF.

This clonotype appeared a few times. The chain joins TRBV7-8 to TRBJ1-2, with TRBD1 as a possible D gene (5 bases). The V end was cut by 8 bases, the J end by 0 bases, with 16 bases between. CDR3 length: 15 residues. Germline CDR1 is SGHVS and CDR2 is FQNEAQ. DNA for the CDR3: TGTGCCAGCCAACTGACAGCAAATTCTAACTATGGCTACACCTTC. Translating gives CASQLTANSNYGYTF.

This clonotype occurred a few times. The chain is built from TRBV12-3 or TRBV12-4 and TRBJ2-7; 7 bases are shared with TRBD1. This CDR3 contains 14 residues. J gave up 4 bases and V 0 bases, and 3 bases lay outside the gene matches. CDR3 nucleotides: TGTGCCAGCAGTTTAGCGGGACAGCTTTACGAGCAGTACTTC. This codes for CASSLAGQLYEQYF.

V is TRBV25-1 and J is TRBJ2-3; D is undetermined. The CDR3 length is 17 residues. Trimming removed 4 bases at V and 3 bases at J, with 20 bases between. Germline CDR1 and CDR2: MGHDK and SYGVNS. The CDR3 DNA reads TGTGCCAGCAGTGCCCCGCGGACCCGGTTATCGACAGATACGCAGTATTTT. Translating gives CASSAPRTRLSTDTQYF.

This clonotype was counted only a few times. The gene calls are TRBV28 and TRBJ2-7; D unclear. In germline, CDR1 is MDHEN, CDR2 SYDVKM. V was cut by 2 bases and J by 0 bases, with 8 bases left in between. This CDR3 region has 14 residues. The CDR3 sequence: CASSLSRSSYEQYF. The CDR3 bases are TGTGCCAGCAGTTTAAGCCGGAGCTCCTACGAGCAGTACTTC.

The CDR3 sequence: CASSTLGYSTDTQYF. Written as DNA, the CDR3 is TGTGCCAGCAGCACCCTCGGGTATAGCACAGATACGCAGTATTTT. This sequence joins TRBV6-2 or TRBV6-3 and TRBJ2-3; D gene ambiguous. Trimming took 6 bases from V and 0 from J, leaving 13 bases between them. The CDR3 extends over 15 amino acids. Germline V CDR1 and CDR2: MNHEY, SVGEGT.

V is TRBV6-2 or TRBV6-3 and J is TRBJ2-5; 8 bases agree with TRBD2. Germline values: CDR1 MNHEY, CDR2 SVGEGT. The CDR3 totals 15 residues. The junction had 4 bases not matched to a gene; V was cut back by 0 bases and J by 4 bases. The CDR3, as DNA: TGTGCCAGCAGTTACTCCGCGGGGGGCGGAGAGACCCAGTACTTC. Protein sequence: CASSYSAGGGETQYF.

On this clonotype: One end of the junction is discordant with germline, which a read error may explain. The chain uses TRBV5-1 and TRBJ2-1; possible D gene TRBD2, 6 bases. This CDR3 is built from 14 residues. The germline CDR1 and CDR2 sequences are SGHRS and YFSETQ. The DNA of the CDR3 is TGTGCCAGCAGCTATTCCCTAGCGTTAAATGAGCAGTTCTTC. Its protein is CASSYSLALNEQFF.

The chain has TRBV20-1 and TRBJ1-1, with no clear D. This CDR3 is built from 11 residues. Germline-derived CDR1 and CDR2 are DFQATT and SNEGSKA (reference sequence). CDR3 sequence: CTGSLNTEAFF. CDR3 DNA: TGCACAGGCAGCTTGAACACTGAAGCTTTCTTT.

This clonotype was found a few times. The chain uses TRBV4-1 and TRBJ2-3; no clear D. V was trimmed by 3 bases and J by 5 bases, leaving 12 bases between them. The CDR3 is 14 amino acids. Germline V gene sequence: CDR1 MGHRA, CDR2 YSYEKL. CDR3 protein: CASSHPPDGDTQYF. In DNA, the CDR3 is TGCGCCAGCAGCCATCCCCCGGACGGAGATACGCAGTATTTT.

The chain links TRBV11-2 to TRBJ1-1; D gene uncertain. Germline V gene lookup returns CDR1 SGHAT and CDR2 FQNNGV. V shed 1 base and J shed 4 bases, with 7 bases lying between them. The CDR3 is 13 residues long. CDR3 nucleotides: TGTGCCAGCAGCTTAGTCACATTCACTGAAGCTTTCTTT. Protein sequence: CASSLVTFTEAFF.

V gene TRBV10-3 combines with J gene TRBJ2-3; D gene uncertain. Trimming pared 6 bases from V and 7 bases from J, leaving 11 bases between. Germline V gene lookup returns CDR1 ENHRY and CDR2 SYGVKD. This CDR3 is 12 amino acids long. CDR3 region: CAISQETNTQYF. The CDR3 nucleotides read TGTGCCATCAGCCAGGAAACGAATACGCAGTATTTT.

V and J are TRBV6-1 and TRBJ2-5, with TRBD2 matching over 13 bases. Germline CDR1 is MNHNS and CDR2 is SASEGT. The length of the CDR3 is 16 residues. V shed 6 bases and J 5 bases; nucleotides not matched to a gene: 9. CDR3 loop: CASSRTSGRVWETQYF. The CDR3 DNA reads TGTGCCAGCAGCCGGACTAGCGGGAGAGTGTGGGAGACCCAGTACTTC.